This T cell receptor (beta chain) was identified during a study of T cells in Graves' hyperthyroidism and ophthalmopathy (dated 2019 in TCRdb). Regarding the research as a whole: Peripheral blood samples were taken at the time of initial diagnosis, prior to any treatment. A discovery cohort of roughly 100 patients, 43 with Graves' ophthalmopathy and 55 to 60 with stable Graves' hyperthyroidism, was used to find distinguishing TCR V-J signatures. The paper reports TCR Vbeta CDR3 sequencing of roughly 140 peripheral blood samples: approximately 43 ophthalmopathy, some 80 hyperthyroidism and 17 progressor patients. The approximately 90 discovery patients were divided at random into training and test sets in a 7:3 ratio. The study also compared thyroid tissue and blood T-cell repertoires from over 5 Graves' hyperthyroidism patients. Prospective prediction of ophthalmopathy was tested in an independent validation cohort of 18 to 20 hyperthyroidism patients and 15 to 17 patients who later progressed to ophthalmopathy. After sampling, hyperthyroidism patients received methimazole starting at 30 mg daily, and ophthalmopathy patients received high-dose intravenous methylprednisolone. The research as a whole found: No statistical method was used to set the sample size in advance, and investigators knew the group allocation. During validation, the model predicted progression to ophthalmopathy a median of around 7 months ahead of onset, with almost 71% sensitivity and 72.22% specificity. Ophthalmopathy was separated from stable hyperthyroidism by a 13 V-J signature model, with 85% to 90% sensitivity and just over 81% specificity obtained in cross-validation and 80%/75% obtained in testing. Most expanded thyroid clonotypes (frequency above 0.001) were also found in blood, which suggests that blood repertoires may mirror thyroid immune responses.

This clonotype has a count of ten or more. Its antigen is currently not known. The sample holds no much larger clone one base away, and base qualities are not on file. In the ophthalmopathy patients, disease was moderately to severely active, with a Clinical Activity Score of 3 or more, a NOSPECS grade of 4 or more, and a duration of less than 3 months. Any patient with an uncontrolled infection, another autoimmune disease, pregnancy or lactation was excluded. Clinical symptoms, serum thyroxine and TRAb, thyroid ultrasound, and orbital computed tomography formed the basis for the diagnoses. PBMCs were separated from over 9 ml of fresh peripheral blood using Ficoll-Paque density gradient centrifugation. Total RNA was extracted with Trizol reagent, and quality was checked on an Agilent 2100 Bioanalyzer. Amplification of TCR beta CDR3 regions was carried out from RNA transcripts. The first round of RT-PCR for the TCR CDR3 was performed with the HTBI primer set and the Qiagen OneStep RT-PCR kit. Libraries were constructed in a second round of multiplex PCR, after which size selection and purification were performed. Libraries were sequenced paired-end with 100 bp reads on an Illumina HiSeq2000. The authors processed their data as follows. SOAPnuke was used to process the raw data, with reads discarded if the reads contained adapters or uncalled bases, had a mean Phred below 15, or lacked an exact constant-primer or identifier match. High-quality paired reads were merged using COPE v1.2.5, and each unique nucleotide sequence was defined as a clonotype. Clonotypes were aligned to IMGT TRBV, TRBD and TRBJ reference segments using MiTCR v1.1. The analysis included only V-J combinations with a frequency above 0.0001, which together covered around 99% of the repertoires. A TCS score was defined as the ratio of F50 (clonal expansion) to E x V (chaos), with BLOSUM62-based TCRdist applied between CDR3 peptides within each V-J. Welch's t-statistics and random forest reduced fewer than 600 V-J features to around 14, which were used in a naive Bayes classifier (R e1071). Starting from the raw public reads, TCRdb applied fastp trimming at Q25, assembled clones with MiXCR and retained in-frame beta chains. Each entry merges the rows of one CDR3 protein and shows their most common DNA and genes. TCRdb's processing, not the authors', yielded these V and J calls. This sample gives about 250,000 distinct CDR3 sequences in total; 22% of them show up just once. The leading ten clones occupy around two thirds of the sample.

Sequencing input: blood. This TCR was recovered from a man aged 30 to 39 with Graves' ophthalmopathy.

The CDR3 protein sequence reads: CASSLSIGTGGVNGYTF. The DNA reads as follows: TGTGCCAGCAGTTTATCGATAGGGACAGGGGGCGTGAATGGCTACACCTTC. The rearrangement joined TRBV27 to TRBJ1-2, with 12 central nucleotides matching TRBD1. From the cysteine through the phenylalanine, the CDR3 covers 17 amino acids. Of all the DNA, just the CDR3 is kept, 51 bases in frame from base 1. CDR1 is given as MNHEY and CDR2 as SMNVEV, both from the germline V gene (reference sequence). V trim: 0 bases; J trim: 6 bases; unmatched bases: 8.